Following are 26 T cell receptor beta chains from one sample sequenced in a study of molecular identifiers for immune sequencing clone quantification. From the PCR reads, TCRdb called clonotypes with MiXCR, one entry per CDR3 protein. This table holds 600,000 to 650,000 distinct CDR3 sequences, just under 20% found once. The sequenced sample was naive CD8+ T cells from blood, with Jurkat cell RNA spiked in. Documented subset: FACS-sorted CD8+CD4-CCR7+CD45RA+ naive T cells. The receptors derive from a human donor in good health. Some libraries in this study had Jurkat cell RNA spiked in.

At least ten counts were recorded for this clonotype. The genes are TRBV6-5 and TRBJ2-3; a weak D match, TRBD1 (5 bases). Germline V lookup: CDR1 MNHEY, CDR2 SVGAGI. This CDR3 is 14 amino acids long. V was shortened by 6 bases and J by 2 bases, with 12 bases between the two germline ends. CDR3 nucleotides: TGTGCCAGCAGCTTCGACAGCTACACAGATACGCAGTATTTT. Translating it yields CASSFDSYTDTQYF.

This clonotype has only a few counts. CDR3 protein: CASRDETGIVTGANVLTF. The CDR3 region has the DNA TGTGCCAGTAGAGATGAGACAGGGATTGTAACTGGGGCCAACGTCCTGACTTTC. The chain employs TRBV19 and TRBJ2-6; 7 bases align to TRBD1. V gave up 6 bases and J gave up 2 bases; unmatched junction bases: 13. The CDR3 has 18 residues. In germline, CDR1 is LNHDA, CDR2 SQIVND (reference sequence).

Concerning this clonotype: The CDR3 ends on some other residue instead of the conserved phenylalanine or tryptophan, so this is likely a read error. No DNA is shown, since the ends of the CDR3 on it are uncertain; the CDR3 is the one TCRdb lists. V gene TRBV7-9 combines with J gene TRBJ2-2; the table gives TRBD1 as D, unverified against the DNA. The CDR3 is 15 residues long, ends included. Germline assignment: CDR1 SEHNR and CDR2 FQNEAQ (reference sequence). CDR3 protein: CASSFSGRNTGELLS.

This clonotype was seen only a few times. This rearrangement joins TRBV12-5 to TRBJ2-1; 7 bases are shared with TRBD1. Trimming removed 3 bases from V and 4 bases from J; junction bases left unmatched: 12. This CDR3 is 17 amino acids long. From germline, CDR1 is LGHNT and CDR2 FRNRAP. The CDR3 loop reads CASGFNPRQGPYNEQFF. For the CDR3, the DNA is TGTGCTAGTGGTTTCAACCCTAGACAGGGCCCTTACAATGAGCAGTTCTTC. Variable domain in full (rest from reference TRBV12-5 and TRBJ2-1): DARVTQTPRHKVTEMGQEVTMRCQPILGHNTVFWYRQTMMQGLELLAYFRNRAPLDDSGMPKDRFSAEMPDATLATLKIQPSEPRDSAVYFCASGFNPRQGPYNEQFFGPGTRLTVL.

For this clonotype: The junction and the germline gene differ at one end; a read error may be behind it. This CDR3 reads CASRLVSSMNTETFF. In DNA, the CDR3 is TGCGCCAGTAGGCTTGTATCTTCGATGAACACTGAAACTTTCTTT. The rearrangement links TRBV19 to TRBJ1-1; no definite D call. Germline assignment: CDR1 LNHDA and CDR2 SQIVND (reference sequence). The CDR3 loop spans 15 amino acids. Filled out from reference TRBV19 and TRBJ1-1, the complete variable domain reads DGGITQSPKYLFRKEGQNVTLSCEQNLNHDAMYWYRQDPGQGLRLIYYSQIVNDFQKGDIAEGYSVSREKKESFPLTVTSAQKNPTAFYLCASRLVSSMNTETFFGQGTRLTVV.

Regarding this clonotype: With a much larger clone just one base away, this may be a read error. The chain carries TRBV4-3 and TRBJ2-7; D not resolved. Per germline, CDR1 LGHNA and CDR2 YSLEER. The CDR3 runs 16 residues. Between the trimmed V and J ends, which lost 0 bases and 1 base, there was a span of 13 bases. CDR3 sequence: CASSQEREIGSYEQYF. The CDR3 DNA follows: TGCGCCAGCAGCCAAGAGCGCGAGATAGGATCCTACGAGCAGTACTTC.

This chain joins TRBV6-2 or TRBV6-3 and TRBJ2-1, with 13 bases aligning to TRBD2. Germline CDR1 reads MNHEY; CDR2 reads SVGEGT. The CDR3 runs 15 residues. J lost 6 bases, V lost 5 bases, and 4 bases had no gene match. The CDR3 sequence is CASSILAGGLNEQFF. The CDR3 DNA is TGTGCCAGCAGTATACTAGCGGGGGGGCTCAATGAGCAGTTCTTC.

This clonotype was observed at least ten times. The chain links TRBV30 to TRBJ1-5; no firm D call. Trimming shortened V by 0 bases and J by 7 bases, and 10 bases separated the two germline ends. The CDR3 is 13 residues long. In germline, CDR1 is GTSNPN, CDR2 SVGIG (reference sequence). The CDR3 coding sequence is TGTGCCTGGAGTGTGAATATGGGGCAGCCCCAGCATTTT. Encoded protein: CAWSVNMGQPQHF.

This clonotype has ten or more counts. V and J are TRBV28 and TRBJ2-7; TRBD2 is a possible D gene (5 bases). The germline CDR1 and CDR2 sequences are MDHEN and SYDVKM. Between the trimmed V and J ends, which lost 4 bases and 0 bases, there was a span of 19 bases. This CDR3 region has 17 residues. The CDR3 sequence is CASSSGRGLGSSYEQYF. The CDR3 DNA reads as TGTGCCAGCAGTTCCGGCCGAGGTTTAGGGAGCTCCTACGAGCAGTACTTC. The variable domain in full, completed from reference TRBV28 and TRBJ2-7, reads DVKVTQSSRYLVKRTGEKVFLECVQDMDHENMFWYRQDPGLGLRLIYFSYDVKMKEKGDIPEGYSVSREKKERFSLILESASTNQTSMYLCASSSGRGLGSSYEQYFGPGTRLTVT.

A word on this clonotype: Just one base apart from a much larger clone, this may be a read error. The chain uses TRBV6-6 and TRBJ2-3; D is ambiguous. CDR3 length: 16 amino acids. V lost 0 bases, J lost 3 bases, and 13 bases lay in between. Germline V CDR1 and CDR2: MNHNY, SVGAGI (reference sequence). The CDR3 nucleotides read TGTGCCAGCAGTTACTCGAACCCACGGTTTACAGATACGCAGTATTTT. This codes for CASSYSNPRFTDTQYF.

This clonotype was seen repeatedly, ten times or more. V is TRBV29-1 and J is TRBJ1-2; the D gene is possibly TRBD1 (5 bases). The CDR3 spans 13 residues. V was trimmed by 2 bases and J by 2 bases, leaving 9 bases between them. Germline V gives CDR1 SQVTM, CDR2 ANQGSEA. CDR3 region: CSVESAGNYGYTF. The CDR3 DNA reads as TGCAGCGTTGAATCTGCAGGGAACTATGGCTACACCTTC.

This clonotype was recorded at least ten times. The chain joins TRBV7-3 to TRBJ2-5; D may be TRBD1 (5 bases). Trimming shortened V by 2 bases and J by 3 bases, and 10 bases separated the two germline ends. Germline CDR1 and CDR2: SGHTA and FQGTGA. The CDR3 runs 14 residues. CDR3 nucleotides: TGTGCCAGCAGCTTATCTTCCAGGGAAGAGACCCAGTACTTC. It specifies CASSLSSREETQYF.

About this clonotype: This may stem from a read error, because a much larger clone lies one nucleotide away. The chain uses TRBV11-2 and TRBJ2-6, with TRBD2 matching 8 bases. Germline assignment: CDR1 SGHAT and CDR2 FQNNGV. The CDR3 length is 18 residues. The CDR3 is CASSLSGGRINGASVLTF. The CDR3 nucleotides are TGTGCCAGCAGCTTAAGCGGGGGCCGGATAAATGGGGCCAGCGTCCTGACTTTC. Variable domain in full (rest from reference TRBV11-2 and TRBJ2-6): EAGVAQSPRYKIIEKRQSVAFWCNPISGHATLYWYQQILGQGPKLLIQFQNNGVVDDSQLPKDRFSAERLKGVDSTLKIQPAKLEDSAVYLCASSLSGGRINGASVLTFGAGSRLTVL.

This clonotype was counted many times. The chain uses TRBV4-3 and TRBJ1-1; TRBD1 might be the D (5 bases). CDR1 is LGHNA and CDR2 is YSLEER in the germline V gene. There are 15 residues in the CDR3. Trimming shortened V by 6 bases and J by 1 base, and 15 bases separated the two germline ends. Here the CDR3 reads CASRPTDGANTEAFF. The CDR3, as DNA: TGCGCCAGCAGACCAACCGACGGGGCGAACACTGAAGCTTTCTTT.

This clonotype has only a few counts. The CDR3 is CASSQALTSVTGELFF. The CDR3 region has the DNA TGCGCCAGCAGCCAGGCCCTGACTAGTGTCACCGGGGAGCTGTTTTTT. This chain uses TRBV4-3 with TRBJ2-2; tentative D call: TRBD2 (6 bases). The V end was cut by 3 bases, the J end by 4 bases, with 15 bases between. The germline gives CDR1 LGHNA, CDR2 YSLEER. CDR3 size: 16 residues.

On this clonotype itself: Being one base from a much bigger clone, this may be a read error. V is TRBV7-6 and J is TRBJ2-7; tentatively, D is TRBD1 (5 bases). The germline gives CDR1 SGHVS, CDR2 FNYEAQ. The CDR3 consists of 15 residues. V lost 1 base and J lost 2, with 12 bases in between. The CDR3 spells CASSLEGRAPYEQYF. CDR3 nucleotide sequence: TGTGCCAGCAGCTTAGAAGGCAGGGCCCCCTACGAGCAGTACTTC.

This clonotype was counted many times. The chain has TRBV13 and TRBJ1-1, with D unresolved. The CDR3 length is 14 residues. Germline CDR1 and CDR2: PRHDT and FYEKMQ (reference sequence). V was clipped by 2 bases and J by 3 bases, with 10 bases between them. CDR3 in DNA: TGTGCCAGCAGCTTATTGGGGTCGGACACTGAAGCTTTCTTT. Amino acids: CASSLLGSDTEAFF.

This clonotype has a count of ten or more. The CDR3 region is CASSLKNTDTQYF. In DNA form, the CDR3 reads TGTGCCAGCAGCTTAAAAAACACAGATACGCAGTATTTT. This chain uses TRBV7-2 with TRBJ2-3; no clear D gene. CDR1 is SGHTA and CDR2 is FQGNSA in the germline V gene. Trimming removed 2 bases at V and 2 bases at J, with 5 bases between. The CDR3 spans 13 residues.

Only one count was recorded for this clonotype. The chain joins TRBV7-6 to TRBJ2-7; D possibly corresponds to TRBD1 (6 bases). CDR1 and CDR2 (germline): SGHVS, FNYEAQ. V was clipped by 4 bases and J by 5 bases, with 12 bases between them. CDR3 length: 13 residues. CDR3 sequence: CASSSRDNHEQYF. Written as DNA, the CDR3 is TGTGCCAGCAGCTCCCGGGACAACCACGAGCAGTACTTC.

This clonotype showed up just a few times. J is TRBJ2-2 and V is TRBV7-8; the D is unclear. CDR1 and CDR2 from the germline V gene are SGHVS and FQNEAQ. Trimming left V 4 bases short and J 0 bases short, with 3 bases between. The CDR3 extends over 13 amino acids. The CDR3 region is CASSSPNTGELFF. The CDR3 DNA follows: TGTGCCAGCAGCTCTCCGAACACCGGGGAGCTGTTTTTT.

This clonotype has a count of ten or more. The CDR3 sequence is CASSAGQGANNEQFF. In DNA form, the CDR3 reads TGTGCCAGCAGCGCCGGACAGGGGGCCAACAATGAGCAGTTCTTC. This chain links TRBV7-9 with TRBJ2-1, with 11 bases that match TRBD1. CDR1 and CDR2 (germline): SEHNR, FQNEAQ (reference sequence). The CDR3 runs to 15 residues. Trimming at V came to 5 bases and at J to 5 bases, leaving 5 bases not matched to a gene.

There are a few counts of this clonotype. The chain combines TRBV2 with TRBJ2-7; 10 bases line up with TRBD1. Looked up from germline, CDR1 is SNHLY and CDR2 is FYNNEI. V shed 10 bases and J 2 bases; nucleotides not matched to a gene: 8. The CDR3 runs to 14 residues. CDR3 loop: CAKGRDRGPYEQYF. The CDR3 DNA sequence: TGTGCCAAGGGAAGGGACAGGGGACCCTACGAGCAGTACTTC.

There are many counts of this clonotype. The chain has TRBV12-3 or TRBV12-4 and TRBJ2-4; D is unresolved. V was cut by 3 bases and J by 6 bases, with 15 bases left in between. The CDR3 sequence is 15 residues long. The CDR3 coding sequence is TGTGCCAGCAGTTTTGGCAGCACGCTGATAAACATTCAGTACTTC. It yields the protein CASSFGSTLINIQYF.

This clonotype was found a few times. This chain links TRBV19 with TRBJ2-3; TRBD2 agrees at 10 bases. Germline V lookup: CDR1 LNHDA, CDR2 SQIVND (reference sequence). The CDR3 has 18 amino acids. Trimming cost V 4 bases and J 1 base; bases outside gene matches: 11. CDR3 loop: CASSTLSGRASRTDTQYF. The CDR3 nucleotides read TGTGCCAGTAGTACGCTCAGCGGGAGGGCCTCTCGCACAGATACGCAGTATTTT.

A few counts support this clonotype. The rearrangement links TRBV7-9 to TRBJ2-6; TRBD1 agrees at 12 bases. The germline gives CDR1 SEHNR, CDR2 FQNEAQ (reference sequence). This CDR3 has 18 residues. V was clipped by 1 base and J by 4 bases; unmatched bases: 5. This CDR3 reads CASSLVGTGGVGANVLTF. CDR3 nucleotides: TGTGCCAGCAGCTTAGTGGGGACAGGGGGCGTCGGGGCCAACGTCCTGACTTTC.

Notes on this clonotype: One base away lies a much larger clone, so this may be a sequencing read error. This rearrangement joins TRBV7-9 to TRBJ2-5; 10 nucleotides align to TRBD2. The CDR3 covers 15 residues. Per the germline V gene, CDR1 is SEHNR and CDR2 is FQNEAQ (reference sequence). DNA for the CDR3: TGTGCCAGCGGCTTAGCTAGCGGGAGCTTCGAGACCCAGTACTTC. It translates to CASGLASGSFETQYF.